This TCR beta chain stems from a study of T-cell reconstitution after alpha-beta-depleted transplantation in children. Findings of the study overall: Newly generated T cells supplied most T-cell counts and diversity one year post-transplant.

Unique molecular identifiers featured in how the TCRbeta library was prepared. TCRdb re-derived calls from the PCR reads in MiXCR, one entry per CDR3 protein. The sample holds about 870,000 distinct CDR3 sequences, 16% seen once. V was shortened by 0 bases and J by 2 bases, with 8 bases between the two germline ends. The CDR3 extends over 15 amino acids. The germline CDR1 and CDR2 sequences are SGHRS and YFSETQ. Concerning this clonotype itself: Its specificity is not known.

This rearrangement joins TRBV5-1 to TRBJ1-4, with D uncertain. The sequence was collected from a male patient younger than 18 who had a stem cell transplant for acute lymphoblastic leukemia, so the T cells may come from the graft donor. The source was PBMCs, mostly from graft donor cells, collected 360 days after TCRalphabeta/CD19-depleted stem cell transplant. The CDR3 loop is CASSLGLATNEKLFF. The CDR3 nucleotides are TGCGCCAGCAGCTTGGGCTTGGCCACTAATGAAAAACTGTTTTTT.